Below, one T cell receptor (beta chain) is given with its context. Antigen specificity is unknown. Other DNA sequences in this sample translate to the same CDR3. The CDR3 is made up of 15 amino acids. V was clipped by 0 bases and J by 2 bases, with 8 bases between them. Germline V gene sequence: CDR1 SGHRS, CDR2 YFSETQ. This table comes from immunoSEQ multiplex PCR, and its TCRdb copy is limited to in-frame clones, with some not included. Of roughly 1.5 million clones listed, 98% are singletons. This specimen comes from a study of shared clonotypes between healthy human individuals. Findings of the study overall: Generally, naive subsets came out with larger estimated richness than memory subsets.

Sequenced sample: naive CD4+ T cells sorted from blood. Subset reported: CD45RA+ positively selected. The chain combines TRBV5-1 with TRBJ2-2; D call uncertain. This receptor was taken from a man aged 30-40 years in good health. The CDR3 DNA follows: TGCGCCAGCAGCTTGGGAGGATTTAACACCGGGGAGCTGTTTTTT. Encoded protein: CASSLGGFNTGELFF.